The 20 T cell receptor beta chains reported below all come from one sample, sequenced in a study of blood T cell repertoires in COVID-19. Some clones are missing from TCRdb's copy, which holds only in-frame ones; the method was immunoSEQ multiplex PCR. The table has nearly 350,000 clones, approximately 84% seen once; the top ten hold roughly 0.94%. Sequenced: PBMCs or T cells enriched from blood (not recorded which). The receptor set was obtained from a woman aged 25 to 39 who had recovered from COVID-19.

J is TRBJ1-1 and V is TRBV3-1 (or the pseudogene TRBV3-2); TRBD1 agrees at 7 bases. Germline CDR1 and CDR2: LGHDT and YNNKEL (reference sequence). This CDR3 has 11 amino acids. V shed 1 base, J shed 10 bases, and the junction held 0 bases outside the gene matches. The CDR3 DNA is TGTGCCAGCAGCCAAGGGACAGGAGCTTTCTTT. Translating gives CASSQGTGAFF.

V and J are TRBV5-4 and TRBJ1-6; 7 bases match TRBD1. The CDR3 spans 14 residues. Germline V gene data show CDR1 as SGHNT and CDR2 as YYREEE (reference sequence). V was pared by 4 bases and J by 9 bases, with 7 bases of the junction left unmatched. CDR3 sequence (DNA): TGTGCCAGCAGCGTAGACAGGGTTGCTTCACCCCTCCACTTT. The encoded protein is CASSVDRVASPLHF.

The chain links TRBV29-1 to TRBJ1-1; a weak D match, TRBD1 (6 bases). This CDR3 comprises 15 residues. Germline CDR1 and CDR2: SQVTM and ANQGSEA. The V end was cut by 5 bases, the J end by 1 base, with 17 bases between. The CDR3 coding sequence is TGCAGCGTTCCAAAGGGGGGGTTCGCGAACACTGAAGCTTTCTTT. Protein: CSVPKGGFANTEAFF.

The CDR3 region is CASSYLAGASTDTQYF. For the CDR3, the DNA is TGTGCCAGTAGTTACCTAGCGGGGGCTAGCACAGATACGCAGTATTTT. This sequence joins TRBV19 and TRBJ2-3; 10 nucleotides match TRBD2. Germline V gives CDR1 LNHDA, CDR2 SQIVND (reference sequence). With 5 bases clipped from V and 0 bases from J, the junction kept 5 bases outside the gene matches. The CDR3 is 16 amino acids.

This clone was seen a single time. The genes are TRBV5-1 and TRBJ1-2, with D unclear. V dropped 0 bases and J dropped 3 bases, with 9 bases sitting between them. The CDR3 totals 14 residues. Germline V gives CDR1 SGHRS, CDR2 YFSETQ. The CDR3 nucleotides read TGCGCCAGCAGCTTGGCGACAACCGACTATGGCTACACCTTC. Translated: CASSLATTDYGYTF. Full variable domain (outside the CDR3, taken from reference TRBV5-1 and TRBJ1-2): KAGVTQTPRYLIKTRGQQVTLSCSPISGHRSVSWYQQTPGQGLQFLFEYFSETQRNKGNFPGRFSGRQFSNSRSEMNVSTLELGDSALYLCASSLATTDYGYTFGSGTRLTVV.

For the CDR3, the DNA is TGTGCCAGCAGGACAGGGGTTAGGACCGGGGAGCTGTTTTTT. This encodes CASRTGVRTGELFF. The rearrangement links TRBV28 to TRBJ2-2; 8 nucleotides match TRBD1. This CDR3 is built from 14 residues. CDR1 and CDR2 from the germline V gene are MDHEN and SYDVKM. Trimming at V came to 6 bases and at J to 5 bases, leaving 5 bases not matched to a gene.

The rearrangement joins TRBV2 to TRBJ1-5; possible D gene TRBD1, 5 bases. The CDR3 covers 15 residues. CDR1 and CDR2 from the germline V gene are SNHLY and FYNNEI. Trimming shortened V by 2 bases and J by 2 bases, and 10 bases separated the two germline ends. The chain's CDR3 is CASSEWIQGNQPQHF. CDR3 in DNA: TGTGCCAGCAGTGAATGGATACAGGGCAATCAGCCCCAGCATTTT.

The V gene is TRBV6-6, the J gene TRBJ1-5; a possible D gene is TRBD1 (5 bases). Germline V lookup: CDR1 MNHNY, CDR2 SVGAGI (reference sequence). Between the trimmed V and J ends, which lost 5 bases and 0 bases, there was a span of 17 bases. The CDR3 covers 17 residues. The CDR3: CASSRDGTGYSNQPQHF. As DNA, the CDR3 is TGTGCCAGCAGTCGGGATGGGACTGGCTATAGCAATCAGCCCCAGCATTTT.

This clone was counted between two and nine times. CDR3 in amino acids: CASSLATGHGYTF. In DNA form, the CDR3 reads TGCGCCAGCAGCTTGGCGACAGGGCATGGCTACACCTTC. The V and J genes are TRBV5-1 and TRBJ1-2; 7 nucleotides agree with TRBD1. Germline CDR1 is SGHRS and CDR2 is YFSETQ. Trimming at V came to 0 bases and at J to 6 bases, leaving 2 bases not matched to a gene. This CDR3 is built from 13 residues.

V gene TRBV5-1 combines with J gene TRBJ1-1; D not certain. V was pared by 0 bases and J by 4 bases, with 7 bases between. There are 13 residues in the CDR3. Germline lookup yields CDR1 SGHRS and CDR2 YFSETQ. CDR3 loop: CASSLAFGTEAFF. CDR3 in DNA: TGCGCCAGCAGCTTGGCCTTCGGCACTGAAGCTTTCTTT.

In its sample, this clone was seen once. CDR3 bases: TGTGCCAGCAGCGTAGTGGCCAGTACCTACGAGCAGTACTTC. Translated, it gives CASSVVASTYEQYF. The chain has TRBV9 and TRBJ2-7; D ambiguous. CDR3 size: 14 residues. V was pared by 0 bases and J by 2 bases, with 9 bases between. Germline lookup yields CDR1 SGDLS and CDR2 YYNGEE.

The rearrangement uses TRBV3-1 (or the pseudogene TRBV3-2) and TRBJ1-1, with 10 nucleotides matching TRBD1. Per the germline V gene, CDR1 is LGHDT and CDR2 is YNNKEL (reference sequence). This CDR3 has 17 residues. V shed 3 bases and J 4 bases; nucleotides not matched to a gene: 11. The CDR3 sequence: CASSHVPGQGRSTEAFF. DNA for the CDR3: TGTGCCAGCAGCCACGTCCCGGGACAGGGGCGGTCCACTGAAGCTTTCTTT.

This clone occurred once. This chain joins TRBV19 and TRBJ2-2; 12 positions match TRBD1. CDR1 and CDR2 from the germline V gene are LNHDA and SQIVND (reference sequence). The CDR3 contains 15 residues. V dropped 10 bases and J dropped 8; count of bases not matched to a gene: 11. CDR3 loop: CATKLGDRGLGELFF. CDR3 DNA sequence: TGTGCCACTAAATTAGGGGACAGGGGGCTTGGGGAGCTGTTTTTT.

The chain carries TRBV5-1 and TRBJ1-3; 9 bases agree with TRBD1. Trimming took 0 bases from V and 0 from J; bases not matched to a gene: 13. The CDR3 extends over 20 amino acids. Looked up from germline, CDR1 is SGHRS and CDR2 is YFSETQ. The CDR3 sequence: CASSLAPGTGRVGSGNTIYF. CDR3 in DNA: TGCGCCAGCAGCTTGGCCCCCGGGACAGGGAGAGTTGGCTCTGGAAACACCATATATTTT.

The CDR3 region is CASSLAQFETDSYNEQFF. CDR3 bases: TGTGCCAGCAGCTTAGCGCAATTCGAGACTGACTCCTACAATGAGCAGTTCTTC. The genes are TRBV7-6 and TRBJ2-1; D is uncertain. Germline V CDR1 and CDR2: SGHVS, FNYEAQ. The CDR3 has 18 amino acids. Trimming took 0 bases from V and 0 from J, leaving 15 bases between them.

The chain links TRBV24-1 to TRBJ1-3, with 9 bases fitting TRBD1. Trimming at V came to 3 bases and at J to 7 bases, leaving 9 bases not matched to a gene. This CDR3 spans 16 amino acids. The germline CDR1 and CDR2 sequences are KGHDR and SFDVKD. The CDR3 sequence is CATSDTRTGEANTIYF. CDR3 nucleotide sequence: TGTGCCACCAGTGATACCAGGACAGGGGAAGCGAACACCATATATTTT.

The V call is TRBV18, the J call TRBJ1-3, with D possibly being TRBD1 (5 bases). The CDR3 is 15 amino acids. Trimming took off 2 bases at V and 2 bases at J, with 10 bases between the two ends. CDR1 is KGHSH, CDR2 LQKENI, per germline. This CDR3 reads CASSPGANPGNTIYF. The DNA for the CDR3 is TGTGCCAGCTCACCAGGGGCAAATCCTGGAAACACCATATATTTT.

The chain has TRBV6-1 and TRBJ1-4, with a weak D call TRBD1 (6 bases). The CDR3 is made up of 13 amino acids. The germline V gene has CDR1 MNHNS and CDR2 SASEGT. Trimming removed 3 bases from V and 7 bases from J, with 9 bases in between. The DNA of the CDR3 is TGTGCCAGCAGTGAGGGGGCTGTTGAAAAACTGTTTTTT. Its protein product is CASSEGAVEKLFF.

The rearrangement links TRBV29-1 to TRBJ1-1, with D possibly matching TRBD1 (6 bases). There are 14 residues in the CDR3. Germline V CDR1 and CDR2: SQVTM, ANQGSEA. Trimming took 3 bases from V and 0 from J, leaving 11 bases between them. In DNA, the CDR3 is TGCAGCGTTGATAAGGGGGGGGTGAACACTGAAGCTTTCTTT. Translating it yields CSVDKGGVNTEAFF.

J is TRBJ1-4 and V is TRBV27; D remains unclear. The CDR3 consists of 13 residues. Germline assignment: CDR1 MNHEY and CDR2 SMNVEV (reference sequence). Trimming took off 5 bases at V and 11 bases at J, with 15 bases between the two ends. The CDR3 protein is CASSPEEGIKLFF. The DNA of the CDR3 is TGTGCCAGCAGTCCAGAGGAAGGCATTAAACTGTTTTTT.